Included here is one T cell receptor (beta chain) sequence, with context. No antigen is known for it. The germline V gene encodes CDR1 SQVTM and CDR2 ANQGSEA. V trimming: 5 bases; J trimming: 5 bases; junction bases outside the gene matches: 6. The CDR3 spans 14 residues. This record belongs to a study of T cell clones after liver transplantation. Overall study: Samples came from ITN030ST, which attempted immunosuppression withdrawal within 2 years of liver transplantation. Post-transplant blood was tracked for graft-donor-reactive T cell clones identified in a pre-transplant mixed lymphocyte reaction. Study observations and caveats: In a couple of subjects, few donor cells limited the measurable donor-reactive repertoire. Compared with third party-reactive sequences, donor-reactive ones declined more, independent of withdrawal success.

The data were produced by immunoSEQ multiplex PCR, yet TCRdb's version contains in-frame clones alone and is incomplete. The profile shows tens of thousands of clones, about 80% of them singletons. V is TRBV29-1 and J is TRBJ2-7, with 13 bases identical to TRBD2. This receptor was identified in a human patient who received a liver transplant. Some T cells may have originated in the graft donor. The sequences come from CD4+ T cells from blood, collected 12 months after liver transplant. As DNA, the CDR3 is TGCAGCGTTATACTAGCGGGAGGGCCTCACGAGCAGTACTTC. It is translated as CSVILAGGPHEQYF.